Below are 2 T cell receptor beta chains sequenced from a single sample in a study of shared clonotypes between healthy human individuals. Profiling relied on immunoSEQ multiplex PCR, and the TCRdb table lists in-frame clones only, not all of them. Among about 1.5 million clones, 95% to 99% were seen once, and the ten largest hold around 0.47%. Sequencing was done on a sample of naive CD4+ T cells sorted from blood. Subset of the sample: CD45RA+ positively selected. Receptor source: a young man in good health.

The V gene is TRBV2, the J gene TRBJ1-1, with D unclear. Germline CDR1 and CDR2: SNHLY and FYNNEI. With 4 bases removed from V and 4 bases from J, the gap between germline ends came to 13 bases. CDR3 size: 14 residues. The CDR3 loop is CASSVAGLFTEAFF. The CDR3 DNA follows: TGTGCCAGCAGTGTAGCGGGCCTCTTCACTGAAGCTTTCTTT.

This clone was detected only once. The chain combines TRBV30 with TRBJ2-2; 7 bases map to TRBD2. The CDR3 is 14 amino acids. Germline loops: CDR1 GTSNPN, CDR2 SVGIG (reference sequence). The J segment lost 1 base and the V segment lost 8 bases, leaving 7 bases of the junction unmatched. The CDR3: CAILSGLNTGELFF. As DNA, the CDR3 is TGTGCCATACTTAGCGGGTTGAACACCGGGGAGCTGTTTTTT.